This T cell receptor (beta chain) originates from a study of T cell clones after liver transplantation. On the study more broadly: Third-party-reactive TCRbeta sequences from pre-transplant mixed lymphocyte reactions served as antigen-independent comparators. Apart from a few HCV-positive recipients, transplants were for non-autoimmune, non-viral reasons. Patients counted as tolerant after at least one year off all immunosuppression, enzymes not exceeding twice normal.

For this clone: Its antigen remains unidentified.

General observations from the study: Graft donor-reactive T cells may have migrated into the graft rather than being deleted.

Trimming shortened V by 0 bases and J by 1 base, and 13 bases separated the two germline ends. The CDR3 consists of 16 residues. Germline CDR1 reads SGHRS; CDR2 reads YFSETQ. The assay was immunoSEQ multiplex PCR, and TCRdb's table has in-frame clones only and misses some. Of 68,000 or so clones detected, 80% appear once; the ten largest clones hold 0.6%. The sample consisted of CD4+ T cells from blood, taken before liver transplant. The rearrangement joins TRBV5-1 to TRBJ1-2; D is uncertain. This receptor was obtained from a human donor who received a liver transplant. DNA of the CDR3: TGCGCCAGCAGCTTGGCTCCTGAACGGGTTAACTATGGCTACACCTTC. Protein: CASSLAPERVNYGYTF.